This is a list of T cell receptor beta chains from one sample in a study of cytotoxic CD8 clonotypes in ibrutinib-treated CLL. Only in-frame clones appear in the TCRdb table, and some are missing; sequencing was by immunoSEQ multiplex PCR. The table shows 35,000 or so clones, with 60% to 80% occurring only once. Sample: PBMCs, taken at disease progression, from a patient treated with ibrutinib. The receptors derive from a human donor with chronic lymphocytic leukemia. The conserved cysteine and the conserved F or W are not part of the CDR3 here.

v_call,j_call,cdr3_aa
TRBV6-6,TRBJ2-7,ASSRKGRTYEQY
TRBV2,TRBJ1-4,ASRGGRTNEKLF
TRBV2,TRBJ2-3,ASSVWGRTDTQY
TRBV6-5,TRBJ2-7,ASTQGAGTLEQY
TRBV2,TRBJ1-1,ASRTQGYGAF
TRBV5-1,TRBJ2-7,ASSLGGGDASYEQY
TRBV11-3,TRBJ2-1,ASSLDGASYNEQF
TRBV9,TRBJ2-3,ASSVGFGTGVDTQY
TRBV2,TRBJ1-6,ASRAGTGSNSPLH
TRBV14,TRBJ2-7,ASSRRQGGYEQY
TRBV9,TRBJ2-3,ASSERGWRTDTQY
TRBV25-1,TRBJ1-2,ASSPGAPGYGYT
TRBV2,TRBJ2-5,ASSEGRLDLVVETQY
TRBV1,TRBJ1-2,TSSASPLYGYT
TRBV15,TRBJ1-6,ATSRDRGDNSPLH
TRBV27,TRBJ2-2,ASSFSRAGGELF
TRBV29-1,TRBJ2-7,SVRLAAYEQY
TRBV2,TRBJ2-3,ASGRGGPSDTQY
TRBV19,TRBJ2-7,ATDGRPNSYEQY
TRBV5-1,TRBJ1-1,ASSSQPVNTEAF
TRBV5-6,TRBJ2-7,ASGGLADSYEQY
TRBV14,TRBJ1-6,ASSQAQGGNSPLH
TRBV10-2,TRBJ2-4,ASSGSPQKASAKNIQY
TRBV6-6,TRBJ2-7,ASSLYSYEQY